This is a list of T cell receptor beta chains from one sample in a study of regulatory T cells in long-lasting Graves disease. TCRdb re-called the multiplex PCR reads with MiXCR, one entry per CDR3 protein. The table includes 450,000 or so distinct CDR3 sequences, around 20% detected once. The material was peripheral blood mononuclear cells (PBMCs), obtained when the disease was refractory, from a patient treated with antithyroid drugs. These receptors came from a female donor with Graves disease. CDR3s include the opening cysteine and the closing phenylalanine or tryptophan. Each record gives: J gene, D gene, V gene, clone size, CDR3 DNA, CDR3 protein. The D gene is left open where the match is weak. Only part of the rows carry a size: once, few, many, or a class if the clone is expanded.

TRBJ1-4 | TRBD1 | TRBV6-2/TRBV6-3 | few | TGTGCCAGCAATTACCGGACAGGGCGGACTAATGAAAAACTGTTTTTT | CASNYRTGRTNEKLFF
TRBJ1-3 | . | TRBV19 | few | TGTGCCAGTAGTATAACCAGCTCTGGAAACACCATATATTTT | CASSITSSGNTIYF
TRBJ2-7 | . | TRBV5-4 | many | TGTGCCAGCAGCTTACCTGACAGAGTCCACGAGCAGTACTTC | CASSLPDRVHEQYF
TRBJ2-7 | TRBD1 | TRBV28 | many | TGTGCCAGCAGTTGGACAGGGAACGAGCAGTACTTC | CASSWTGNEQYF
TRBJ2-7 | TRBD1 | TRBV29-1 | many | TGCAGCGTCCGACAGGGGCAGGGGCAGTACTTC | CSVRQGQGQYF
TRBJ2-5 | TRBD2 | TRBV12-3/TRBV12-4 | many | TGTGCCAGCAGGATGCTAGCGGGAGTCCAAGAGACCCAGTACTTC | CASRMLAGVQETQYF
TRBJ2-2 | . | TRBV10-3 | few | TGTGCCATCAGTGAGTCCCTAGTGAACACCGGGGAGCTGTTTTTT | CAISESLVNTGELFF
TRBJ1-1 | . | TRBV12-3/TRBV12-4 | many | TGTGCCAGCAGTTTAATGGGGGGAAGTAGTACTGAAGCTTTCTTT | CASSLMGGSSTEAFF
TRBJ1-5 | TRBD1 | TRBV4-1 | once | TGCGCCAGCAGCCAAGGACAGGGGTCTGGCAATCAGCCCCAGCATTTT | CASSQGQGSGNQPQHF
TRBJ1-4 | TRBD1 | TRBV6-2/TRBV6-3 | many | TGTGCCAGCTCACAGGGGGGCACTAATGAAAAACTGTTTTTT | CASSQGGTNEKLFF
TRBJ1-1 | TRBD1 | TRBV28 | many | TGTGCCAGCACTCCGGGATCGGCAGGGGGTATCATGAACACTGAAGCTTTCTTT | CASTPGSAGGIMNTEAFF
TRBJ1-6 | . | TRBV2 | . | TGTGCCAGCATCGGGAGAAATTCACCCCTCCACTTT | CASIGRNSPLHF
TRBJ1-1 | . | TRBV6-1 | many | TGTGCCAGCAGTCTCGACGATAGTGGGGAGAACACTGAAGCTTTCTTT | CASSLDDSGENTEAFF
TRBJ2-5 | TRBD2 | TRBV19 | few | TGTGCCAGTAGTTCTACTAGCGGGAGAGGACAAGAGACCCAGTACTTC | CASSSTSGRGQETQYF
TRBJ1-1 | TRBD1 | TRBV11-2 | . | TGTGCCAGCAGCCACAGGACAGGGATAGGAAGGACTGAAGTTTTCTTT | CASSHRTGIGRTEVFF
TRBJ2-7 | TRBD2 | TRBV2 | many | TGTGCCAGCAGTGAACGACTAGCGGTGGTCTACGAGCAGTACTTC | CASSERLAVVYEQYF
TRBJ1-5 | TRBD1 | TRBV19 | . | TGTGCCAGTAGTCACGGACAGGGGCGTCAGCCCCAGCATTTT | CASSHGQGRQPQHF
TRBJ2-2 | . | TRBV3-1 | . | TGTGCCAGCAGCCTCTTTAATCCCGGGGAGCTGTTTTTT | CASSLFNPGELFF
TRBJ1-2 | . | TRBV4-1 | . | TGCGCCAGCAGCCTAACGAATTCGGCTTCTCACTATGGCTACACCTTC | CASSLTNSASHYGYTF
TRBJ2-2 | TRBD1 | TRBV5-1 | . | TGCGCCAGCAGCAAGATTGGACAGGGGGGCACCGGGGAGCTGTTTTTT | CASSKIGQGGTGELFF
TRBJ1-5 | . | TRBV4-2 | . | TGTGCCAGCAGCCAAGATCAGCCCCAGCATTTT | CASSQDQPQHF
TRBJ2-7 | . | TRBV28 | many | TGTGCCAGCAGTTTGGAGGGAGATACCTACGAGCAGTACTTC | CASSLEGDTYEQYF
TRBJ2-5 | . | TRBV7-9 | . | TGTGCCAGCAGCCCTTTGGCCAGGGCAAAACAAGAGACCCAGTACTTC | CASSPLARAKQETQYF
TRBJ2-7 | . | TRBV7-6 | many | TGTGCCAGCAGCTTACGCTCCGGCGGCGAGCAGTACTTC | CASSLRSGGEQYF
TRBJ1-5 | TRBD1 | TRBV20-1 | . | TGCAGTGCTCGGGACAGGTCCGCTAGCAATCAGCCCCAGCATTTT | CSARDRSASNQPQHF
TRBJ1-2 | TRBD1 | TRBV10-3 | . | TGTGCCATCGCCGAGACAGGGGACTATGGCTACACCTTC | CAIAETGDYGYTF
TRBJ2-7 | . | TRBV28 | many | TGTGCCAGCAGCTTGGGGCGCTACGAGCAGTACTTC | CASSLGRYEQYF
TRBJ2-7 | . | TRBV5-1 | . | TGCGCCAGCAGCGAAACAACCGATGAGCAGTACTTC | CASSETTDEQYF
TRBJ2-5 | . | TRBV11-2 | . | TGTGCCAGCAGCTTACTGGACCAAGAGACCCAGTACTTC | CASSLLDQETQYF
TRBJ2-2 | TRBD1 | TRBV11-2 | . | TGTGCCAGCAGCTTACGACAGGGCTCCGGGGAGCTGTTTTTT | CASSLRQGSGELFF
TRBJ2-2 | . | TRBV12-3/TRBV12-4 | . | TGTGCCAGCAGTTTCGCCGGGGAGCCGTTTTTT | CASSFAGEPFF
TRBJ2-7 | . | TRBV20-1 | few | TGCAGTGCTCGAAAGGACTTGAACTACGAGCAGTACTTC | CSARKDLNYEQYF
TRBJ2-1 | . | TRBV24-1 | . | TGTGCCGCCAGTGATTTGTGGGGGGTTAAGGGTGAGCAGTTCTTC | CAASDLWGVKGEQFF
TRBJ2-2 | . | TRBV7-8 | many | TGTGCCAGCACAGGGGTCCTCGGGGAGCTGTTTTTT | CASTGVLGELFF
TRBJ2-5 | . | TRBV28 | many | TGTGCCAGCCATGTCTGGGGGGACAGCCAAGAAGAGACCCAGTACTTC | CASHVWGDSQEETQYF